This paragraph reports one TCR beta chain. Its cognate antigen is unknown. This record belongs to a study of beta chain features in type 1 diabetes. Overall study findings and caveats: Within each of all four CD4+ subsets, Type 1 diabetes patients had TCRB CDR3s that were moderately but significantly shorter.

CDR1 is KGHSH, CDR2 LQKENI, per germline. V lost 3 bases to trimming and J lost 3 bases; unmatched junction nucleotides: 7. The CDR3 totals 15 residues. CD4+ naive, central memory, regulatory and stem cell-like memory subsets were isolated by sorting on CD45RO/CCR7/CD25/CD127/CD95/CD27. The investigators reverse transcribed all of the isolated RNA, so they sequenced expressed TCRB transcripts. Assay used: immunoSEQ multiplex PCR; TCRdb lists only in-frame clones, some missing. The sample lists some 290,000 clones, around 24% seen once, with 0.012% in the top ten. The sequencing sample was made of naive CD4+ T cells from blood. The receptor's source is a woman aged 25 to 39 with type 1 diabetes. The chain links TRBV18 to TRBJ1-1; 7 nucleotides align to TRBD1. The chain's CDR3 is CASSPQTGMDTEAFF. Here the CDR3 DNA reads TGTGCCAGCTCACCTCAGACAGGGATGGACACTGAAGCTTTCTTT.